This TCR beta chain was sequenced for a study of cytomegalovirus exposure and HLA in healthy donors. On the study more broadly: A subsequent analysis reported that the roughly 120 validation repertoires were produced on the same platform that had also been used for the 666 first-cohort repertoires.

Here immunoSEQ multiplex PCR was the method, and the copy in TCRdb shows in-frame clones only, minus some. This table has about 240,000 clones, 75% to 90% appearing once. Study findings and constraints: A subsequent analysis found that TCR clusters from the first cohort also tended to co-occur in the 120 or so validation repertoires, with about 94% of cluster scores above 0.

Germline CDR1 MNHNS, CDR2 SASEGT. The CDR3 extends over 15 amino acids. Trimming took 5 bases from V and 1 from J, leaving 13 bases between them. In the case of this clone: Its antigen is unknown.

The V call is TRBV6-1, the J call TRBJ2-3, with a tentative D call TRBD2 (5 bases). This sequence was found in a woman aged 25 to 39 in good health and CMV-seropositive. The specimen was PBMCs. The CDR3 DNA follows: TGTGCCAGCAGTCTCACTAGGATCGGCACAGATACGCAGTATTTT. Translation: CASSLTRIGTDTQYF.